This paragraph reports one TCR beta chain. CDR3 length: 15 residues. The V gene's germline CDR1 is SGHAT and CDR2 FQNNGV. The V and J ends lost 1 base and 4 bases respectively, with 13 bases between them. TCRdb keeps only in-frame clones here, not all; method: immunoSEQ multiplex PCR. In the table there are about 62,000 clones, more than 70% of which are singletons. This sample is part of a study of radiotherapy plus CTLA-4 blockade in lung cancer. V and J are TRBV11-2 and TRBJ1-2, with D tentatively TRBD1 (5 bases). This sequence was found in a human donor with non-small cell lung cancer who had a complete response to radiotherapy plus ipilimumab. The specimen comprised peripheral blood, sampled from a patient treated with radiotherapy plus ipilimumab. Here the CDR3 DNA reads TGTGCCAGCAGCTTAGCCAACAGGAACCTCTATGGCTACACCTTC. This sequence encodes CASSLANRNLYGYTF.